This T cell receptor (beta chain) was found in a study of radiotherapy plus CTLA-4 blockade in lung cancer. General study results and limits: Reports state that early shifts in blood T cell clones, with interferon-beta, best predicted response.

Trimming shortened V by 0 bases and J by 0 bases, and 9 bases separated the two germline ends. The CDR3 runs 15 residues. Germline CDR1 reads GTSNPN; CDR2 reads SVGIG (reference sequence). The data were produced by immunoSEQ multiplex PCR, yet TCRdb's version contains in-frame clones alone and is incomplete. The sample includes some 98,000 clones, 75% to 85% of them seen just once. To note about this clone: Its antigen remains unknown.

The input for sequencing was peripheral blood, taken from a patient treated with radiotherapy plus ipilimumab. This clonotype originated in a human donor with non-small cell lung cancer who had a partial response to radiotherapy plus ipilimumab. The rearrangement links TRBV30 to TRBJ2-4; perhaps TRBD1 as D (5 bases). The CDR3 sequence is CAWSVKGSAKNIQYF. CDR3 bases: TGTGCCTGGAGTGTGAAGGGGTCAGCCAAAAACATTCAGTACTTC.